Below are 4 T cell receptor beta chains sequenced from a single sample in a study of cytomegalovirus exposure and HLA in healthy donors. Amplification used 60 Vbeta primers and 13 Jbeta primers. TCRdb's copy holds only in-frame clones and misses some; the assay was immunoSEQ multiplex PCR. This sample's table has some 76,000 clones. Sequenced input: PBMCs. These receptors originate from a female donor in good health and CMV-seropositive.

The rearrangement links TRBV5-6 to TRBJ2-1; TRBD2 matches at 12 bases. The CDR3 runs to 17 residues. With 0 bases clipped from V and 5 bases from J, the junction kept 6 bases outside the gene matches. Looked up from germline, CDR1 is SGHDT and CDR2 is YYEEEE. The CDR3 nucleotides read TGTGCCAGCAGCTTGGGTTGGACTAGCGGGACGGACAATGAGCAGTTCTTC. It codes for CASSLGWTSGTDNEQFF.

V usage is TRBV6-6 and J usage is TRBJ2-7, with D hard to call. The V gene lost 5 bases and the J gene lost 2 bases, with 7 bases spanning the gap. Germline lookup yields CDR1 MNHNY and CDR2 SVGAGI (reference sequence). This CDR3 has 12 amino acids. Written as DNA, the CDR3 is TGTGCCAGCAGTCGGCTAGCCTACGAGCAGTACTTC. Translated, it gives CASSRLAYEQYF.

This rearrangement joins TRBV7-2 to TRBJ2-7; 9 nucleotides agree with TRBD2. The V segment lost 1 base and the J segment 6 bases; nucleotides outside the gene matches: 7. The CDR3 has 15 residues. CDR1 and CDR2 from the germline V gene are SGHTA and FQGNSA. In DNA, the CDR3 is TGTGCCAGCAGCTTAGGGTCTGCGGGAGGGCGCGAGCAGTACTTC. Residues: CASSLGSAGGREQYF.

J is TRBJ1-5 and V is TRBV2; a weak D match, TRBD1 (6 bases). The V end lost 7 bases, the J end lost 3 bases, and 10 bases lay between the germline ends. There are 13 residues in the CDR3. Germline V lookup: CDR1 SNHLY, CDR2 FYNNEI. The CDR3 region has the DNA TGTGCCAGCACCAGGGGCAACAATCAGCCCCAGCATTTT. It encodes CASTRGNNQPQHF.